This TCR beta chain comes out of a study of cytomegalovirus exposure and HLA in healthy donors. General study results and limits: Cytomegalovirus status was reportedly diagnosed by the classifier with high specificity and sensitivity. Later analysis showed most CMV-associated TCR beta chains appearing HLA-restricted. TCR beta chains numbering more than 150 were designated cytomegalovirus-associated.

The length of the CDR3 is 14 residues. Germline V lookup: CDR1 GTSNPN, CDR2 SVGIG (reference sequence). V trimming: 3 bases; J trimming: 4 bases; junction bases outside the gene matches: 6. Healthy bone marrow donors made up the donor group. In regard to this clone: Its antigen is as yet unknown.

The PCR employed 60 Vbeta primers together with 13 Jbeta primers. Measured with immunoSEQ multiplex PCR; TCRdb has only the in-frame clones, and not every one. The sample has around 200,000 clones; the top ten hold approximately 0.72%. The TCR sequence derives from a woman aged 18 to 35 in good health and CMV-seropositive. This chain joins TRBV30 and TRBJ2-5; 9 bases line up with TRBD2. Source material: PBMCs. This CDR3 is CAWRVSGSLETQYF. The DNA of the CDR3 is TGTGCCTGGAGGGTTAGCGGGAGTCTAGAGACCCAGTACTTC.